A single sample gave rise to the 3 T cell receptor beta chains below, sequenced in a study of T cell therapy after organ transplantation. Repertoires were generated with immunoSEQ multiplex PCR, while TCRdb's copy carries only in-frame clones and drops some. The table lists 20,000 or so clones, 81% of them singletons. Stated time point: 4-8 weeks after completion of therapy. No antigen has been identified for these receptors. This specimen was CD8+ T cells from blood, taken after autologous CMV-specific T cell therapy. These receptor sequences come from a human patient who had received a solid organ transplant and had CMV disease. A share of the T cells may be of graft donor origin.

As to this clone: The junction departs from germline at one end; a sequencing error may be responsible. The chain recombines TRBV7-3 with TRBJ1-1, with D perhaps matching TRBD1 (6 bases). The CDR3 is 16 residues long. Germline CDR1 SGHTA, CDR2 FQGTGA. CDR3 nucleotide sequence: TGTGCCAGCAGCTTAATAGGGGGGGTGGCGAACCCTGAAGCTTTCTTT. Protein: CASSLIGGVANPEAFF.

V is TRBV11-2 and J is TRBJ1-1, with TRBD1 as a possible D gene (5 bases). Germline V lookup: CDR1 SGHAT, CDR2 FQNNGV. This CDR3 has 14 amino acids. V was cut by 7 bases and J by 1 base, with 13 bases left in between. The chain's CDR3 is CASKEWGKNTEAFF. DNA of the CDR3: TGTGCCAGCAAGGAGTGGGGGAAGAACACTGAAGCTTTCTTT.

The table lists this clone with a few counts. The chain couples TRBV6-5 to TRBJ1-5; D remains ambiguous. V was pared by 6 bases and J by 0 bases, with 12 bases between. The CDR3 consists of 15 residues. Germline V lookup: CDR1 MNHEY, CDR2 SVGAGI. This chain's CDR3 is CASRIGGFSNQPQHF. CDR3 in DNA: TGTGCCAGCAGAATAGGAGGCTTTAGCAATCAGCCCCAGCATTTT.